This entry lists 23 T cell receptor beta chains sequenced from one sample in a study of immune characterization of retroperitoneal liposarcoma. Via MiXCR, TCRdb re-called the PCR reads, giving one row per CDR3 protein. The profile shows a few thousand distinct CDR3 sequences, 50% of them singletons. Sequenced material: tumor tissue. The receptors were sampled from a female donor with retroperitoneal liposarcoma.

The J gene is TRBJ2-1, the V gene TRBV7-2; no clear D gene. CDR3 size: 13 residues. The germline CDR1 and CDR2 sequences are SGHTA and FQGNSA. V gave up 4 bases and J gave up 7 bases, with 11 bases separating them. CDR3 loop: CASSSSIGNEQFF. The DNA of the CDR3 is TGTGCCAGCAGCTCCTCGATCGGGAATGAGCAGTTCTTC. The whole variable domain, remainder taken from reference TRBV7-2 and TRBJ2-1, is GAGVSQSPSNKVTEKGKDVELRCDPISGHTALYWYRQSLGQGLEFLIYFQGNSAPDKSGLPSDRFSAERTGGSVSTLTIQRTQQEDSAVYLCASSSSIGNEQFFGPGTRLTVL.

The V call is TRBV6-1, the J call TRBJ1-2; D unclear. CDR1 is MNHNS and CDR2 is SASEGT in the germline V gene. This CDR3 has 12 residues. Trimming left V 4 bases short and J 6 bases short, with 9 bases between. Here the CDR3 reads CASSVQTNGYTF. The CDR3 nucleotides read TGTGCCAGCAGTGTACAAACAAATGGCTACACCTTC.

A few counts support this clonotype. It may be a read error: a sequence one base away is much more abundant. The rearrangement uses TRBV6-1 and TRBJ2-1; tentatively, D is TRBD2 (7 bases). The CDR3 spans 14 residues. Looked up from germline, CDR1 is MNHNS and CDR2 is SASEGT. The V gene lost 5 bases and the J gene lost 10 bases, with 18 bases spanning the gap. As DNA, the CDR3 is TGTGCCAGCAGTCTCGGGGGCGGGGGACACGAGCAGTTCTTC. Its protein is CASSLGGGGHEQFF.

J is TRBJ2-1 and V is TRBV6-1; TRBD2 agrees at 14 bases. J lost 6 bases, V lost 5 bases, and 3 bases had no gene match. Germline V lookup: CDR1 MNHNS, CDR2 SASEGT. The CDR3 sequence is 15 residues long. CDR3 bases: TGTGCCAGCAGTTCGGGACTAGCGGGAGCCAATGAGCAGTTCTTC. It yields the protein CASSSGLAGANEQFF.

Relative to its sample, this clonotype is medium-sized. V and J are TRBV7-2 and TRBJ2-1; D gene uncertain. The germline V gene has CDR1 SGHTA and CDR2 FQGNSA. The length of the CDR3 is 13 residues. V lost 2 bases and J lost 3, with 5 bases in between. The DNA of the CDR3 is TGTGCCAGCAGCTTAATGGACTACAATGAGCAGTTCTTC. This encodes CASSLMDYNEQFF.

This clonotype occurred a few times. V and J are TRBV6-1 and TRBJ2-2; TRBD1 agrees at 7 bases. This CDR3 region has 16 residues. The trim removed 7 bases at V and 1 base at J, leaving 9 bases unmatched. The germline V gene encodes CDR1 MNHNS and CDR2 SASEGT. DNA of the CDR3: TGTGCCAGCACTACCGACAGGGTCGGGAACACCGGGGAGCTGTTTTTT. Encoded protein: CASTTDRVGNTGELFF.

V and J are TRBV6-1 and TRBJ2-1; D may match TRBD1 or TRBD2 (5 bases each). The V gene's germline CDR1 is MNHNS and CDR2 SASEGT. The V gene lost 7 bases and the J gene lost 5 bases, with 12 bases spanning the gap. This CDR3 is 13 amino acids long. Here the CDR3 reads CASTRLGHNEQFF. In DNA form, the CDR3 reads TGTGCCAGCACTAGGTTGGGACACAATGAGCAGTTCTTC.

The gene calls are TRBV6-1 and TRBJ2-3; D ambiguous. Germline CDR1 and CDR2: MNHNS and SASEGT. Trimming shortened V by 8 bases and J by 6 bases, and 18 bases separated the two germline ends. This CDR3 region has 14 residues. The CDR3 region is CASLGSYLRDTQYF. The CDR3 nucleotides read TGTGCCAGCCTGGGGTCCTACCTGCGGGATACGCAGTATTTT.

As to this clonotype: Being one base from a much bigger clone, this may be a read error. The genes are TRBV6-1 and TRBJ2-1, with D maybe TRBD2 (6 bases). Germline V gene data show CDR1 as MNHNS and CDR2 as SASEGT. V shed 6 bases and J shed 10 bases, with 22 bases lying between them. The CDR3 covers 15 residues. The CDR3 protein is CASRKAGPGPYEQFF. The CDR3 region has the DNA TGTGCCAGCAGAAAGGCGGGACCGGGTCCCTACGAGCAGTTCTTC.

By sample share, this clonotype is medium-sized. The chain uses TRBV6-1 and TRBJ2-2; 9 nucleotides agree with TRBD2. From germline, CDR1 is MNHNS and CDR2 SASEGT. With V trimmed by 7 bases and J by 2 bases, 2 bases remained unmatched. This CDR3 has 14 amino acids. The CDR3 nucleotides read TGTGCCAGCACTAGCGGGACCAACACCGGGGAGCTGTTTTTT. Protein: CASTSGTNTGELFF.

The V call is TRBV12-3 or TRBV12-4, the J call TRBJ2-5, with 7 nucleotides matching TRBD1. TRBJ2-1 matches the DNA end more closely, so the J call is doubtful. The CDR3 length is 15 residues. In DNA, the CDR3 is TGTGCCAGCAGTTTCCCGACAGGGCCGGGCTACGAGCAGTTCTTC. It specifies CASSFPTGPGYEQFF.

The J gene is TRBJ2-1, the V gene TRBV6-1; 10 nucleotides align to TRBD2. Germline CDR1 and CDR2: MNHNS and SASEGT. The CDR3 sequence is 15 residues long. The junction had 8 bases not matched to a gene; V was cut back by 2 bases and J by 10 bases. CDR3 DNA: TGTGCCAGCAGTGAAAGTCTAGCGGGAGCCTACGAGCAGTTCTTC. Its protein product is CASSESLAGAYEQFF.

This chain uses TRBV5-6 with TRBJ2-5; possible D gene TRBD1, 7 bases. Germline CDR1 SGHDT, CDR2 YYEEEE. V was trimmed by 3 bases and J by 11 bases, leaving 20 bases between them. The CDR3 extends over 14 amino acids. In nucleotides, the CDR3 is TGTGCCAGCAGCTCGACAGGGACTTACAATGAGCAGTACTTC. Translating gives CASSSTGTYNEQYF.

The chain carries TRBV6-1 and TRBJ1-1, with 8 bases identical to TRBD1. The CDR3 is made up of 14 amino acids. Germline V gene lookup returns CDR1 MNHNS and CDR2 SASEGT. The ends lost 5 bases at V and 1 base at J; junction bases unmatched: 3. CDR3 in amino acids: CASSYGTGNTEAFF. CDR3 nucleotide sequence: TGTGCCAGCAGTTACGGGACAGGGAACACTGAAGCTTTCTTT.

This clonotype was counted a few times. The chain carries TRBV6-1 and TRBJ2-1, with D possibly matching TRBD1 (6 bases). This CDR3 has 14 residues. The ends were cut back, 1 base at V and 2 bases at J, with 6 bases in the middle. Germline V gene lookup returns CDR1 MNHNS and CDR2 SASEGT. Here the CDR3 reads CASSEGTAYNEQFF. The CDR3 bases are TGTGCCAGCAGTGAAGGGACAGCCTACAATGAGCAGTTCTTC.

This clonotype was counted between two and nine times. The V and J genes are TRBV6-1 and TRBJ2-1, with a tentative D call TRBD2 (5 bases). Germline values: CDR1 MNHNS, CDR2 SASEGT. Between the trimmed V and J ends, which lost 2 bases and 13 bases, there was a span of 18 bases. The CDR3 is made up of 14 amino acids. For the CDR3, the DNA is TGTGCCAGCAGTGAATTTGGACTGGAAGAGACCCAGTTCTTC. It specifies CASSEFGLEETQFF.

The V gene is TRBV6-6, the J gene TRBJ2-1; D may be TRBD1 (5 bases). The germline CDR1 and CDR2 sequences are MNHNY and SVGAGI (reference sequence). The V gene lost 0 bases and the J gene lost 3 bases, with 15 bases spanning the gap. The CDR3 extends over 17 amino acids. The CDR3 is CASSYSPVRQSYNEQFF. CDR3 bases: TGTGCCAGCAGTTACTCACCGGTAAGACAGAGCTACAATGAGCAGTTCTTC.

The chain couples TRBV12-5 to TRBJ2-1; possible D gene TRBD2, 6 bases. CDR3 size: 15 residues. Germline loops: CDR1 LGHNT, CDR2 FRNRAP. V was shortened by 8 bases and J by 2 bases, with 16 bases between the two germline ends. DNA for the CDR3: TGTGCTAGTTCCCCCCCGGGACTGGCCTACAATGAGCAGTTCTTC. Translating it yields CASSPPGLAYNEQFF.

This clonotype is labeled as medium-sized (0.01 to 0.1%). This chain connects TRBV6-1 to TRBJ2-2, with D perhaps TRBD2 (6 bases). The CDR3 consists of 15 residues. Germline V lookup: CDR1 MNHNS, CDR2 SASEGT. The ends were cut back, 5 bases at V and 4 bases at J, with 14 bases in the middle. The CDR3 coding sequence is TGTGCCAGCAGTTGGAATTGGGGGGTCACCGGGGAGCTGTTTTTT. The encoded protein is CASSWNWGVTGELFF.

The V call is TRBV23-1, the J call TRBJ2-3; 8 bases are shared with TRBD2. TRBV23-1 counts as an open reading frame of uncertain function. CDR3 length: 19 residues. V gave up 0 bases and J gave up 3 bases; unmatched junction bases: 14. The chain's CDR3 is CASSQSGGERELPTDTQYF. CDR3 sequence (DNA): TGCGCCAGCAGTCAATCGGGGGGCGAGCGGGAGCTACCAACAGATACGCAGTATTTT.

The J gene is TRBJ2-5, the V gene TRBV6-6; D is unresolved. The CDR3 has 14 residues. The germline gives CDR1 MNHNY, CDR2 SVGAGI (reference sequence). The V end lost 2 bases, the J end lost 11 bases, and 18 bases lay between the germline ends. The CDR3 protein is CASSYPNSYNEQYF. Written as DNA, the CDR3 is TGTGCCAGCAGTTACCCGAACTCCTACAATGAGCAGTACTTC.

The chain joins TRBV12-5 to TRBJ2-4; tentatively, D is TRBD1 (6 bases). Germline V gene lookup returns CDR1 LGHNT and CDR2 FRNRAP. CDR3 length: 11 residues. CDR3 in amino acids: CATLGANEQYF. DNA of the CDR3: TGTGCCACCCTGGGGGCTAATGAGCAGTACTTC.

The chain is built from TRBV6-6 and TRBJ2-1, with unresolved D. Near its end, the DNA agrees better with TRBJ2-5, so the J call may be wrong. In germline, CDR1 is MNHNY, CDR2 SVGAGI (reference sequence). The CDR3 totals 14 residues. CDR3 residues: CASSYHDGRETQYF. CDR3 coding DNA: TGTGCCAGCAGTTACCACGACGGGCGGGAGACCCAGTACTTC.